This is a list of T cell receptor beta chains from one sample in a study of shared clonotypes between healthy human individuals. Data came from immunoSEQ multiplex PCR; TCRdb stores just in-frame clones and leaves some out. The table shows roughly 720,000 clones, with 80% to 95% occurring only once. The sequencing sample was made of memory CD8+ T cells from PBMCs. The receptors were sampled from a man in his late teens or twenties in good health. Some clones in this sample may be carry-over from other donors' samples. CDR3s include the opening cysteine and the closing phenylalanine or tryptophan. D genes are given only for firm matches. Clone size is shown for a subset of rows, as once, few, many or a class of expanded clone.

d_gene: TRBD1; j_gene: TRBJ1-4; abundance: .; v_gene: TRBV4-3; CDR3aa: CASSPGQGFEKLFF; CDR3nt: TGCGCCAGCAGCCCGGGACAGGGGTTTGAAAAACTGTTTTTT
d_gene: TRBD2; j_gene: TRBJ2-3; abundance: .; v_gene: TRBV2; CDR3aa: CASSDVLAESTDTQYF; CDR3nt: TGTGCCAGCAGTGACGTACTAGCGGAGAGCACAGATACGCAGTATTTT
d_gene: TRBD2; j_gene: TRBJ2-7; abundance: .; v_gene: TRBV7-9; CDR3aa: CASSSSLSGRLYYEQYF; CDR3nt: TGTGCCAGCAGCTCCTCTCTTAGCGGGAGGTTGTACTACGAGCAGTACTTC
d_gene: .; j_gene: TRBJ1-2; abundance: .; v_gene: TRBV7-9; CDR3aa: CASRARTVNYGYTF; CDR3nt: TGTGCCAGCCGAGCCAGAACAGTTAACTATGGCTACACCTTC
d_gene: .; j_gene: TRBJ1-2; abundance: once; v_gene: TRBV5-5; CDR3aa: CASSLADSGYGYTF; CDR3nt: TGTGCCAGCAGCTTGGCGGACAGTGGCTATGGCTACACCTTC
d_gene: .; j_gene: TRBJ1-1; abundance: .; v_gene: TRBV6-5; CDR3aa: CASRTSGENTEAFF; CDR3nt: TGTGCCAGCAGGACCTCAGGGGAGAACACTGAAGCTTTCTTT
d_gene: .; j_gene: TRBJ2-7; abundance: .; v_gene: TRBV19; CDR3aa: CASSIGAGPLYEQYF; CDR3nt: TGTGCCAGTAGTATAGGGGCTGGACCTCTTTACGAGCAGTACTTC
d_gene: .; j_gene: TRBJ2-7; abundance: .; v_gene: TRBV30; CDR3aa: CAWSNGGEQYF; CDR3nt: TGTGCCTGGAGTAATGGCGGGGAGCAGTACTTC
d_gene: .; j_gene: TRBJ1-1; abundance: .; v_gene: TRBV27; CDR3aa: CASSLSPGGVTEAFF; CDR3nt: TGTGCCAGCAGTTTATCCCCGGGGGGGGTGACTGAAGCTTTCTTT
d_gene: .; j_gene: TRBJ2-7; abundance: few; v_gene: TRBV7-2; CDR3aa: CASSLGKTPSSYEQYF; CDR3nt: TGTGCCAGCAGCTTAGGGAAGACACCGAGCTCCTACGAGCAGTACTTC
d_gene: .; j_gene: TRBJ2-3; abundance: few; v_gene: TRBV14; CDR3aa: CASSLSRGREKDTQYF; CDR3nt: TGTGCCAGCAGCCTCAGCCGAGGGCGGGAAAAAGATACGCAGTATTTT
d_gene: TRBD1; j_gene: TRBJ1-6; abundance: .; v_gene: TRBV28; CDR3aa: CASSLGTGWSPLHF; CDR3nt: TGTGCCAGCAGTTTGGGGACAGGGTGGTCACCCCTCCACTTT
d_gene: .; j_gene: TRBJ2-7; abundance: once; v_gene: TRBV27; CDR3aa: CASPVPYEQYF; CDR3nt: TGTGCCAGCCCTGTTCCCTACGAGCAGTACTTC
d_gene: .; j_gene: TRBJ1-2; abundance: .; v_gene: TRBV7-9; CDR3aa: CASSPVGDGYTF; CDR3nt: TGTGCCAGCAGCCCGGTGGGGGACGGCTACACCTTC
d_gene: .; j_gene: TRBJ2-1; abundance: .; v_gene: TRBV9; CDR3aa: CASSVGVAGRYNEQFF; CDR3nt: TGTGCCAGCAGCGTAGGAGTGGCAGGGCGCTACAATGAGCAGTTCTTC
d_gene: .; j_gene: TRBJ2-2; abundance: .; v_gene: TRBV30; CDR3aa: CAWSVLWDLATGELFF; CDR3nt: TGTGCCTGGAGTGTACTCTGGGATTTAGCCACCGGGGAGCTGTTTTTT
d_gene: .; j_gene: TRBJ2-2; abundance: .; v_gene: TRBV5-1; CDR3aa: CASSETASDTGELFF; CDR3nt: TGCGCCAGCAGCGAGACAGCTAGCGACACCGGGGAGCTGTTTTTT
d_gene: .; j_gene: TRBJ1-1; abundance: .; v_gene: TRBV21-1; CDR3aa: CASSPGETVTMNTEAFF; CDR3nt: TGTGCCAGCAGCCCAGGAGAGACAGTCACTATGAACACTGAAGCTTTCTTT
d_gene: .; j_gene: TRBJ2-5; abundance: .; v_gene: TRBV27; CDR3aa: CASRRGSGLGETQYF; CDR3nt: TGTGCCAGCAGGAGGGGGAGCGGCTTGGGGGAGACCCAGTACTTC
d_gene: .; j_gene: TRBJ2-2; abundance: .; v_gene: TRBV28; CDR3aa: CASSNLDGNSNTGELFF; CDR3nt: TGTGCCAGCAGTAACCTTGACGGGAATTCGAACACCGGGGAGCTGTTTTTT
d_gene: TRBD2; j_gene: TRBJ2-2; abundance: .; v_gene: TRBV27; CDR3aa: CASSAGTSAGELFF; CDR3nt: TGTGCCAGCAGCGCTGGGACTAGCGCCGGGGAGCTGTTTTTT
d_gene: .; j_gene: TRBJ1-2; abundance: .; v_gene: TRBV5-1; CDR3aa: CASSSNEAGDDYGYTF; CDR3nt: TGCGCCAGCAGCTCCAATGAGGCAGGGGACGACTATGGCTACACCTTC
d_gene: TRBD2; j_gene: TRBJ2-7; abundance: .; v_gene: TRBV5-1; CDR3aa: CASSSQYLRLAGRPEQYF; CDR3nt: TGCGCCAGCAGCTCACAGTACTTACGACTAGCGGGACGTCCCGAGCAGTACTTC
d_gene: TRBD2; j_gene: TRBJ2-1; abundance: .; v_gene: TRBV15; CDR3aa: CATTGTTNLREQFF; CDR3nt: TGTGCCACCACCGGGACTACGAACCTGCGGGAGCAGTTCTTC
d_gene: .; j_gene: TRBJ2-7; abundance: .; v_gene: TRBV10-3; CDR3aa: CAISESRSGRGYEQYF; CDR3nt: TGTGCCATCAGTGAGTCGAGGTCGGGCAGGGGCTACGAGCAGTACTTC
d_gene: TRBD2; j_gene: TRBJ2-1; abundance: .; v_gene: TRBV27; CDR3aa: CARTPTLTGLAGGRCSYNEQFF; CDR3nt: TGTGCCAGGACACCTACCCTTACCGGGTTAGCGGGAGGGAGGTGTTCCTACAATGAGCAGTTCTTC
d_gene: TRBD2; j_gene: TRBJ2-3; abundance: .; v_gene: TRBV27; CDR3aa: CASSLKTSGLTDTQYF; CDR3nt: TGTGCCAGCAGTTTAAAAACTAGCGGACTCACAGATACGCAGTATTTT
d_gene: .; j_gene: TRBJ1-1; abundance: .; v_gene: TRBV6-6; CDR3aa: CATGGGAYTEAFF; CDR3nt: TGTGCCACCGGGGGGGGCGCCTACACTGAAGCTTTCTTT
d_gene: TRBD1; j_gene: TRBJ2-1; abundance: .; v_gene: TRBV2; CDR3aa: CASAYRGLEQFF; CDR3nt: TGTGCCAGCGCCTACAGGGGGCTAGAGCAGTTCTTC
d_gene: .; j_gene: TRBJ2-5; abundance: .; v_gene: TRBV28; CDR3aa: CASSFFPKETQYF; CDR3nt: TGTGCCAGCAGTTTTTTCCCAAAAGAGACCCAGTACTTC
d_gene: TRBD1; j_gene: TRBJ2-2; abundance: .; v_gene: TRBV10-3; CDR3aa: CAIKTGEFSGELFF; CDR3nt: TGTGCCATCAAGACAGGGGAATTTTCCGGGGAGCTGTTTTTT
d_gene: TRBD1; j_gene: TRBJ1-2; abundance: .; v_gene: TRBV7-2; CDR3aa: CASSPTGGYHGYTF; CDR3nt: TGTGCCAGCAGCCCGACAGGGGGGTATCATGGCTACACCTTC
d_gene: .; j_gene: TRBJ2-3; abundance: .; v_gene: TRBV10-3; CDR3aa: CAISEPGASTDTQYF; CDR3nt: TGTGCCATCAGTGAGCCGGGGGCTAGCACAGATACGCAGTATTTT
d_gene: .; j_gene: TRBJ2-4; abundance: .; v_gene: TRBV5-4; CDR3aa: CASSLTGGGPNIQYF; CDR3nt: TGTGCCAGCAGCTTGACAGGGGGAGGGCCAAACATTCAGTACTTC
d_gene: .; j_gene: TRBJ2-1; abundance: .; v_gene: TRBV11-2; CDR3aa: CASSFPGTVEYNEQFF; CDR3nt: TGTGCCAGCAGCTTTCCAGGGACGGTCGAGTACAATGAGCAGTTCTTC
d_gene: .; j_gene: TRBJ1-1; abundance: .; v_gene: TRBV7-8; CDR3aa: CASTPQRGHTEAFF; CDR3nt: TGTGCCAGCACCCCCCAACGGGGGCACACTGAAGCTTTCTTT
d_gene: TRBD1; j_gene: TRBJ1-1; abundance: once; v_gene: TRBV28; CDR3aa: CASSEPGTAEAFF; CDR3nt: TGTGCCAGCAGCGAACCAGGGACAGCCGAAGCTTTCTTT
d_gene: TRBD1; j_gene: TRBJ2-7; abundance: .; v_gene: TRBV27; CDR3aa: CASSLRRTGRLDEQYF; CDR3nt: TGTGCCAGCAGCTTGCGGCGGACAGGACGTTTAGACGAGCAGTACTTC
d_gene: .; j_gene: TRBJ1-2; abundance: once; v_gene: TRBV28; CDR3aa: CASSGVGGTNYGYTF; CDR3nt: TGTGCCAGCAGTGGGGTGGGAGGGACGAACTATGGCTACACCTTC
d_gene: TRBD1; j_gene: TRBJ1-1; abundance: .; v_gene: TRBV4-3; CDR3aa: CASSRQGVSTEAFF; CDR3nt: TGCGCCAGCAGTCGGCAGGGGGTGAGCACTGAAGCTTTCTTT
d_gene: .; j_gene: TRBJ2-2; abundance: .; v_gene: TRBV9; CDR3aa: CASSVRREGGIRTGELFF; CDR3nt: TGTGCCAGCAGCGTAAGGCGTGAAGGGGGTATCCGTACCGGGGAGCTGTTTTTT
d_gene: .; j_gene: TRBJ1-4; abundance: .; v_gene: TRBV11-1; CDR3aa: CASSLYGTSEKLFF; CDR3nt: TGTGCCAGCAGCTTGTACGGGACCAGTGAAAAACTGTTTTTT
d_gene: .; j_gene: TRBJ1-2; abundance: .; v_gene: TRBV7-9; CDR3aa: CASSLAEVRVDGYTF; CDR3nt: TGTGCCAGCAGCTTAGCAGAGGTTAGGGTGGACGGCTACACCTTC
d_gene: .; j_gene: TRBJ1-1; abundance: once; v_gene: TRBV7-8; CDR3aa: CASSLVGGLSAVYEAFF; CDR3nt: TGTGCCAGCAGCTTAGTCGGGGGCCTAAGTGCGGTGTATGAAGCTTTCTTT
d_gene: .; j_gene: TRBJ2-3; abundance: .; v_gene: TRBV28; CDR3aa: CASRSGLRTDTQYF; CDR3nt: TGTGCCAGCAGGTCGGGACTCCGCACAGATACGCAGTATTTT
d_gene: .; j_gene: TRBJ2-7; abundance: .; v_gene: TRBV28; CDR3aa: CASSREALSYEQYF; CDR3nt: TGTGCCAGCAGTCGGGAAGCCCTTTCCTACGAGCAGTACTTC
d_gene: TRBD2; j_gene: TRBJ2-7; abundance: .; v_gene: TRBV5-1; CDR3aa: CASSLGGQRLAGGEEQYF; CDR3nt: TGCGCCAGCAGCTTGGGCGGACAGAGACTAGCGGGGGGTGAAGAGCAGTACTTC
d_gene: .; j_gene: TRBJ1-1; abundance: .; v_gene: TRBV18; CDR3aa: CASQAGTGGWTEAFF; CDR3nt: TGTGCCAGCCAGGCAGGGACCGGGGGCTGGACTGAAGCTTTCTTT
d_gene: TRBD1; j_gene: TRBJ2-2; abundance: .; v_gene: TRBV30; CDR3aa: CAGDRNTGELFF; CDR3nt: TGTGCCGGGGACAGGAACACCGGGGAGCTGTTTTTT
d_gene: .; j_gene: TRBJ1-5; abundance: .; v_gene: TRBV30; CDR3aa: CAWSNRQPQHF; CDR3nt: TGTGCCTGGAGTAACCGCCAGCCCCAGCATTTT
d_gene: TRBD1; j_gene: TRBJ2-2; abundance: .; v_gene: TRBV9; CDR3aa: CASSQTLDRANTGELFF; CDR3nt: TGTGCCAGCAGCCAGACTCTGGACAGGGCGAACACCGGGGAGCTGTTTTTT
d_gene: .; j_gene: TRBJ2-1; abundance: .; v_gene: TRBV7-2; CDR3aa: CASRTRGYDEQFF; CDR3nt: TGTGCCAGCAGAACCAGGGGATATGATGAGCAGTTCTTC
d_gene: TRBD1; j_gene: TRBJ2-1; abundance: .; v_gene: TRBV13; CDR3aa: CASSLELGDREWFPYNEQFF; CDR3nt: TGTGCCAGCAGCTTAGAGTTGGGGGACAGGGAGTGGTTCCCCTACAATGAGCAGTTCTTC
d_gene: .; j_gene: TRBJ2-2; abundance: .; v_gene: TRBV11-3; CDR3aa: CASSRTYTGELFF; CDR3nt: TGTGCCAGCAGTCGGACGTACACCGGGGAGCTGTTTTTT
d_gene: TRBD1; j_gene: TRBJ2-4; abundance: once; v_gene: TRBV6-5; CDR3aa: CASRPGTGGNIQYF; CDR3nt: TGTGCCAGCAGACCTGGGACAGGGGGAAACATTCAGTACTTC
d_gene: TRBD2; j_gene: TRBJ2-2; abundance: .; v_gene: TRBV27; CDR3aa: CASSFSSGTSLNTGELFF; CDR3nt: TGTGCCAGCAGTTTCTCATCCGGGACTAGCCTCAACACCGGGGAGCTGTTTTTT
d_gene: .; j_gene: TRBJ1-5; abundance: .; v_gene: TRBV15; CDR3aa: CATSRVTAPNQPQHF; CDR3nt: TGTGCCACCAGCAGAGTGACGGCGCCTAATCAGCCCCAGCATTTT
d_gene: .; j_gene: TRBJ1-4; abundance: .; v_gene: TRBV7-9; CDR3aa: CASSLAGYRRGDEKLFF; CDR3nt: TGTGCCAGCAGCTTAGCTGGGTATCGGAGGGGTGATGAAAAACTGTTTTTT
d_gene: TRBD1; j_gene: TRBJ1-1; abundance: .; v_gene: TRBV9; CDR3aa: CASSVGQVADTEAFF; CDR3nt: TGTGCCAGCAGCGTTGGACAGGTGGCGGACACTGAAGCTTTCTTT